Following are 13 T cell receptor beta chains from one sample sequenced in a study of blood T cell repertoires in COVID-19. Sequencing used immunoSEQ multiplex PCR; TCRdb keeps in-frame clones, though not all of them. The sample lists about 220,000 clones, 80% to 85% occurring once. The sample comprised peripheral blood. These receptors all come from a man aged 30-40 years with active or convalescent COVID-19.

The chain combines TRBV5-6 with TRBJ1-6; no clear D gene. Germline values: CDR1 SGHDT, CDR2 YYEEEE. This CDR3 is 12 amino acids long. Deletions cut 5 bases from V and 9 bases from J, with 9 bases between. The CDR3 sequence: CASRLLTSPLHF. DNA for the CDR3: TGTGCCAGCAGACTGTTAACTTCACCCCTCCACTTT.

The CDR3 coding sequence is TGCGCCAGCAGCTTGGCTAGCGTGGCAGATACGCAGTATTTT. This encodes CASSLASVADTQYF. This chain joins TRBV5-1 and TRBJ2-3, with D perhaps TRBD2 (6 bases). CDR1 and CDR2 (germline): SGHRS, YFSETQ. The CDR3 length is 14 residues. Between the trimmed V and J ends, which lost 0 bases and 4 bases, there was a span of 9 bases.

V usage is TRBV19 and J usage is TRBJ1-2, with TRBD1 identical over 9 bases. The V gene's germline CDR1 is LNHDA and CDR2 SQIVND (reference sequence). V dropped 3 bases and J dropped 9; count of bases not matched to a gene: 8. The CDR3 sequence is 14 residues long. The CDR3 DNA is TGTGCCAGTAGTATCTTGGGACAGGGAGTAAGCTACACCTTC. Protein sequence: CASSILGQGVSYTF.

The chain combines TRBV28 with TRBJ2-6; D not certain. The CDR3 runs to 17 residues. Trimming took 3 bases from V and 0 from J, leaving 12 bases between them. Looked up from germline, CDR1 is MDHEN and CDR2 is SYDVKM. CDR3 region: CASSLGLRISGANVLTF. The CDR3 DNA reads TGTGCCAGCAGTTTGGGTCTCAGGATCTCTGGGGCCAACGTCCTGACTTTC. Complete variable domain (other parts from reference TRBV28 and TRBJ2-6): DVKVTQSSRYLVKRTGEKVFLECVQDMDHENMFWYRQDPGLGLRLIYFSYDVKMKEKGDIPEGYSVSREKKERFSLILESASTNQTSMYLCASSLGLRISGANVLTFGAGSRLTVL.

Note on this clone: An end of the junction does not agree with germline; a read error may underlie this. This chain uses TRBV10-3 with TRBJ2-7; TRBD2 matches at 10 bases. The germline V gene encodes CDR1 ENHRY and CDR2 SYGVKD. This CDR3 comprises 17 residues. CDR3 region: CAISEFGLAGASHEQYF. CDR3 in DNA: TGTGCCATCAGTGAATTCGGGCTAGCGGGGGCCTCCCACGAGCAGTACTTC.

The CDR3 DNA reads TGTGCCAGCAGCGTTAGAGCGGGAGGATCGAACACCGGGGAGCTGTTTTTT. Amino acid sequence: CASSVRAGGSNTGELFF. This rearrangement joins TRBV9 to TRBJ2-2; 9 bases line up with TRBD2. V shed 2 bases, J shed 0 bases, and the junction held 5 bases outside the gene matches. The CDR3 extends over 17 amino acids. Germline V gene sequence: CDR1 SGDLS, CDR2 YYNGEE.

The rearrangement links TRBV30 to TRBJ1-1; D ambiguous. V was cut by 6 bases and J by 7 bases, with 18 bases left in between. This CDR3 has 13 amino acids. Germline V CDR1 and CDR2: GTSNPN, SVGIG (reference sequence). This CDR3 is CACTATDRGEAFF. In DNA form, the CDR3 reads TGTGCCTGTACCGCAACTGACCGGGGTGAAGCTTTCTTT.

V is TRBV12-3 or TRBV12-4 and J is TRBJ1-1; D gene uncertain. This CDR3 region has 12 residues. V shed 3 bases and J shed 8 bases, with 10 bases lying between them. The CDR3 DNA reads as TGTGCCAGCAGTTTCGATCCCGGGGAAGCTTTCTTT. It encodes CASSFDPGEAFF.

The chain is built from TRBV9 and TRBJ2-1; weak D call: TRBD2 (6 bases). This CDR3 contains 14 residues. The V and J ends lost 2 bases and 7 bases respectively, with 13 bases between them. CDR1 and CDR2 (germline): SGDLS, YYNGEE. The CDR3 is CASSVQLARNEQFF. In nucleotides, the CDR3 is TGTGCCAGCAGCGTGCAACTAGCACGTAATGAGCAGTTCTTC.

This rearrangement joins TRBV7-9 to TRBJ2-7; maybe TRBD1 (6 bases). The V end lost 1 base, the J end lost 0 bases, and 10 bases lay between the germline ends. In germline, CDR1 is SEHNR, CDR2 FQNEAQ (reference sequence). The length of the CDR3 is 15 residues. As DNA, the CDR3 is TGTGCCAGCAGCTTAGTACAGGGAAACTCCTACGAGCAGTACTTC. It is translated as CASSLVQGNSYEQYF. The full variable domain, its missing parts supplied by reference TRBV7-9 and TRBJ2-7, is DTGVSQNPRHKITKRGQNVTFRCDPISEHNRLYWYRQTLGQGPEFLTYFQNEAQLEKSRLLSDRFSAERPKGSFSTLEIQRTEQGDSAMYLCASSLVQGNSYEQYFGPGTRLTVT.

In this sample, this clone turned up once. The junction does not match germline at one end; this may be a read error. This chain links TRBV4-1 with TRBJ2-1, with TRBD2 matching over 8 bases. The CDR3 covers 16 residues. Germline CDR1 MGHRA, CDR2 YSYEKL. The CDR3 bases are TGCGCCAGCAGCCAAGAACCGGGACTAGTCTACTATGAGCAGTTCTTC. Protein product: CASSQEPGLVYYEQFF.

The chain carries TRBV5-1 and TRBJ1-2; D perhaps matches TRBD1 (6 bases). CDR3 length: 11 residues. The germline V and J ends were trimmed by 9 bases and 6 bases, with 12 bases remaining between them. CDR1 and CDR2 (germline): SGHRS, YFSETQ. CDR3 DNA: TGCGCCACCCAGGGGAGCGATGGCTACACCTTC. Its translation is CATQGSDGYTF. Full variable domain (missing parts from reference TRBV5-1 and TRBJ1-2): KAGVTQTPRYLIKTRGQQVTLSCSPISGHRSVSWYQQTPGQGLQFLFEYFSETQRNKGNFPGRFSGRQFSNSRSEMNVSTLELGDSALYLCATQGSDGYTFGSGTRLTVV.

V is TRBV19 and J is TRBJ1-2; D gene unclear. V was trimmed by 7 bases and J by 3 bases, leaving 12 bases between them. The germline V gene has CDR1 LNHDA and CDR2 SQIVND (reference sequence). This CDR3 comprises 13 residues. CDR3 protein: CASTHRLDYGYTF. The CDR3, as DNA: TGTGCCAGTACCCACCGGTTGGACTATGGCTACACCTTC.